This T cell receptor (beta chain) stems from a study of T cells in tuberculosis. Study observations and caveats: The TCR-beta difference was not significant; alpha differences partly reflected length. Samples were chosen by availability of cryopreserved specimens.

The CDR3 length is 15 residues. Germline V gene sequence: CDR1 SGHVS, CDR2 FNYEAQ. Trimming left V 5 bases short and J 5 bases short, with 15 bases between. Sequencing used immunoSEQ multiplex PCR; TCRdb keeps in-frame clones, though not all of them. The sample yields roughly 30,000 clones, approximately 90% seen once. In the case of this clone: The antigen remains unidentified.

Sequencing was done on a sample of PBMCs. The gene calls are TRBV7-6 and TRBJ2-2; tentative D call: TRBD2 (6 bases). The source is a donor aged 5-35 years with latent tuberculosis or without tuberculosis infection. The CDR3 DNA is TGTGCCAGCAGCCACGGCGGAGGGACTACCGGGGAGCTGTTTTTT. Its protein is CASSHGGGTTGELFF.